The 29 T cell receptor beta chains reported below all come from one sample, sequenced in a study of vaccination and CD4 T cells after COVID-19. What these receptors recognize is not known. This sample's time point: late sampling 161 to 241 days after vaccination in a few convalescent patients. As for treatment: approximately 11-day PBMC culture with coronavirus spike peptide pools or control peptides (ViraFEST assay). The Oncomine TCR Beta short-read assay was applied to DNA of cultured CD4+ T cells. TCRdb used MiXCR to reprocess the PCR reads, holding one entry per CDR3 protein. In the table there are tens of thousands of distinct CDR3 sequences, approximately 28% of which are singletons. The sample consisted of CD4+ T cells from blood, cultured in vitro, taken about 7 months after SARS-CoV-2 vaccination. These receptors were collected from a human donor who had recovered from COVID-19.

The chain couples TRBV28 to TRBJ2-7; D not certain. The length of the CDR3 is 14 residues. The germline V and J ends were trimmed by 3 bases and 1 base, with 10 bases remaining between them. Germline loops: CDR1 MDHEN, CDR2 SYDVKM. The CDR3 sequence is CASSLRIPSYEQYF. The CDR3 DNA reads TGTGCCAGCAGTTTGCGGATTCCGTCCTACGAGCAGTACTTC.

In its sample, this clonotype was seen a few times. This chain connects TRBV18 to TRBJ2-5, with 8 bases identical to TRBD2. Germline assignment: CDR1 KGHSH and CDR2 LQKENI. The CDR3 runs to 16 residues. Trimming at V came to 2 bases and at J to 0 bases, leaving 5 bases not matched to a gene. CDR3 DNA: TGTGCCAGCTCACCAAGGGTAGCGGGATACCAAGAGACCCAGTACTTC. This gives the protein CASSPRVAGYQETQYF.

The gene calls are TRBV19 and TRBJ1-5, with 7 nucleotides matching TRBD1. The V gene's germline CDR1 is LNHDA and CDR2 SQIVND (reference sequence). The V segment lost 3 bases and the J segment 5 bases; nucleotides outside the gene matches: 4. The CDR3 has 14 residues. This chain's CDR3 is CASSIGQVDQPQHF. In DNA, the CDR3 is TGTGCCAGTAGTATCGGACAGGTTGATCAGCCCCAGCATTTT. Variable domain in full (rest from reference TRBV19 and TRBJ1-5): DGGITQSPKYLFRKEGQNVTLSCEQNLNHDAMYWYRQDPGQGLRLIYYSQIVNDFQKGDIAEGYSVSREKKESFPLTVTSAQKNPTAFYLCASSIGQVDQPQHFGDGTRLSIL.

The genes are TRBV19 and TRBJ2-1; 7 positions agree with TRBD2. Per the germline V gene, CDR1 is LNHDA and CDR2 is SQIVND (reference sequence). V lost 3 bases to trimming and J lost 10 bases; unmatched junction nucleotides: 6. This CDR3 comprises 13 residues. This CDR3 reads CASSMGGRGEQFF. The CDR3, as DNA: TGTGCCAGTAGTATGGGCGGGCGGGGGGAGCAGTTCTTC.

The CDR3 loop reads CAVRGDEKLFF. The CDR3 DNA sequence: TGTGCCGTCCGGGGGGATGAAAAACTGTTTTTT. V and J are TRBV10-3 and TRBJ1-4; weak D call: TRBD1 (5 bases). Germline-derived CDR1 and CDR2 are ENHRY and SYGVKD. CDR3 length: 11 amino acids. The V gene lost 11 bases and the J gene lost 6 bases, with 10 bases spanning the gap.

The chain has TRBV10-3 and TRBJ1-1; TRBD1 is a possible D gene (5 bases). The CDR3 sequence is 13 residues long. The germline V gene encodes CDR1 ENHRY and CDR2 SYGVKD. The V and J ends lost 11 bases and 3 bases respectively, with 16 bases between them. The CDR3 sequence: CAVAGGWDTEAFF. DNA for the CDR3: TGTGCCGTTGCGGGGGGGTGGGACACTGAAGCTTTCTTT.

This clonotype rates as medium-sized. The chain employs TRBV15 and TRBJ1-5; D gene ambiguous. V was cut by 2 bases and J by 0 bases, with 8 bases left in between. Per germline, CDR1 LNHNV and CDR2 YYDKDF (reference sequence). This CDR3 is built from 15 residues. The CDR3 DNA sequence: TGTGCCACCAGCAGAAAGGACGGTAGCAATCAGCCCCAGCATTTT. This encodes CATSRKDGSNQPQHF. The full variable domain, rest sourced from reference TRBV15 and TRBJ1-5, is DAMVIQNPRYQVTQFGKPVTLSCSQTLNHNVMYWYQQKSSQAPKLLFHYYDKDFNNEADTPDNFQSRRPNTSFCFLDIRSPGLGDTAMYLCATSRKDGSNQPQHFGDGTRLSIL.

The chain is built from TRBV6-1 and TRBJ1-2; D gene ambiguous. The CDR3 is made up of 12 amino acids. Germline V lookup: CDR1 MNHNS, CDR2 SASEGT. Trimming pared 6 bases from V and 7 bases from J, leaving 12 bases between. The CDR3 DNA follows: TGTGCCAGCAGCGCCCCCTCGGGTGGCTACACCTTC. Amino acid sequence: CASSAPSGGYTF.

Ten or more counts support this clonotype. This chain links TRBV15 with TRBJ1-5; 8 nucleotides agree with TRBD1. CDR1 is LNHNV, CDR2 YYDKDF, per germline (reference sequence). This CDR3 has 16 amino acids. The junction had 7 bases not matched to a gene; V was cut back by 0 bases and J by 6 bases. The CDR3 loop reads CATSRDPGQGGQPQHF. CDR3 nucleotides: TGTGCCACCAGCAGAGATCCAGGACAGGGAGGTCAGCCCCAGCATTTT.

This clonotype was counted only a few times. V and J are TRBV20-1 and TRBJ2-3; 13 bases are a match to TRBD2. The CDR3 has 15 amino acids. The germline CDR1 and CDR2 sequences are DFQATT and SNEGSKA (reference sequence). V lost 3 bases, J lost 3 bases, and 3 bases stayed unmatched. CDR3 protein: CSASRLAGGTDTQYF. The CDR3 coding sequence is TGCAGTGCTAGTCGACTAGCGGGAGGAACAGATACGCAGTATTTT.

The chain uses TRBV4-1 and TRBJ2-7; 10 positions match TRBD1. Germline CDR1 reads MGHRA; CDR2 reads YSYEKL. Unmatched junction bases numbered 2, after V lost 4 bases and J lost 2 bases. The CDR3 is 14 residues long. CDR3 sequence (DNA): TGCGCCAGCAGCCCCGGGACAGGGGCCTACGAGCAGTACTTC. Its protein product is CASSPGTGAYEQYF.

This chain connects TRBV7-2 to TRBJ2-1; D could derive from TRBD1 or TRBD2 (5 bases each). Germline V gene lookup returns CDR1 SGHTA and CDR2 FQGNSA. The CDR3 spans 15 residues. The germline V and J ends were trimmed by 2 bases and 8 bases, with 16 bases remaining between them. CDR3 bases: TGTGCCAGCAGCTTAATTCCAGGGAGTATGGATGAGCAGTTCTTC. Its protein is CASSLIPGSMDEQFF.

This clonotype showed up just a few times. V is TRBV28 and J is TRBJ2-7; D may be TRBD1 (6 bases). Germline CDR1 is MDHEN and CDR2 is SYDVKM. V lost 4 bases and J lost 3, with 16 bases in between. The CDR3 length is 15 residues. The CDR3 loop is CASSSPGTLSYEQYF. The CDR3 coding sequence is TGTGCCAGCAGTTCCCCCGGGACATTGAGCTACGAGCAGTACTTC.

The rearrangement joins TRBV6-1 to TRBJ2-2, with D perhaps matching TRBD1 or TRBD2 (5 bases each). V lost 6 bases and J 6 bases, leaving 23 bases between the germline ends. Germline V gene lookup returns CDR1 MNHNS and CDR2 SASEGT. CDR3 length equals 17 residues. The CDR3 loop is CASSPTARARGAGELFF. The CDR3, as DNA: TGTGCCAGCAGCCCCACTGCGAGGGCGAGGGGTGCCGGGGAGCTGTTTTTT.

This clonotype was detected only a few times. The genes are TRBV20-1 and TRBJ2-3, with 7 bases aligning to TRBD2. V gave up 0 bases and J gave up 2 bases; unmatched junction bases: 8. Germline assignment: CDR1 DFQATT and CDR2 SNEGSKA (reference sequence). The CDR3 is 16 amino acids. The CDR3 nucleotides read TGCAGTGCTAGAGACGTTATAGCGGGTTCCACAGATACGCAGTATTTT. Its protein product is CSARDVIAGSTDTQYF.

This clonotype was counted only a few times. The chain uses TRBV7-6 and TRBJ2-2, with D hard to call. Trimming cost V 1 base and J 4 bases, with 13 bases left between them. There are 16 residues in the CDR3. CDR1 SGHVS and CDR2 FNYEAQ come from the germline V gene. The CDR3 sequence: CASSLDPAVGTGELFF. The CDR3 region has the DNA TGTGCCAGCAGCTTAGATCCAGCCGTGGGCACCGGGGAGCTGTTTTTT.

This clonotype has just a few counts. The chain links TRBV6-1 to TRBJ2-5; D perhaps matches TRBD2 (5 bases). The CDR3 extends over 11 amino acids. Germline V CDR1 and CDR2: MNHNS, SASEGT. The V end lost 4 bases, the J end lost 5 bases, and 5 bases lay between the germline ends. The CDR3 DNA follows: TGTGCCAGCAGTGGAGGGGAGACCCAGTACTTC. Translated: CASSGGETQYF.

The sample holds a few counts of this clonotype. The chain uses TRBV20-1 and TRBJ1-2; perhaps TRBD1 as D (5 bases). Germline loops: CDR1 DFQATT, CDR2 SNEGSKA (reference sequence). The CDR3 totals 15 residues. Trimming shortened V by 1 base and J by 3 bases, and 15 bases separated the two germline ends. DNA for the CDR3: TGCAGTGCTAGAGGGGTCGGGGGGGGGGACTATGGCTACACCTTC. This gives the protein CSARGVGGGDYGYTF.

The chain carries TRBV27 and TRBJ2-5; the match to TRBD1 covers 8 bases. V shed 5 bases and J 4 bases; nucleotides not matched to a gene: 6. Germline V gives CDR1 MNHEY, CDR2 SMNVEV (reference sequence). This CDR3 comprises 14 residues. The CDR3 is CASSLDRGGETQYF. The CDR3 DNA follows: TGTGCCAGCAGTCTCGACAGGGGCGGAGAGACCCAGTACTTC.

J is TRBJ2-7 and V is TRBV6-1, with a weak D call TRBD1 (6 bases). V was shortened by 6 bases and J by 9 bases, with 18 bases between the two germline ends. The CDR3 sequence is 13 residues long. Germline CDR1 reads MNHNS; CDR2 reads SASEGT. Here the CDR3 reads CASSPGTPNRQYF. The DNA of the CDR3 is TGTGCCAGCAGCCCCGGGACACCCAACAGGCAGTACTTC.

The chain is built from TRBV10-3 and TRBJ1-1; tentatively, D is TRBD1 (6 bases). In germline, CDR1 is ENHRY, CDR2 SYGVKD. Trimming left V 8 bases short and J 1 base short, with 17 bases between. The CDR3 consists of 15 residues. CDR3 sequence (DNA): TGTGCCATCGGAGATAAGGGACACCGGAACACTGAAGCTTTCTTT. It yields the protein CAIGDKGHRNTEAFF.

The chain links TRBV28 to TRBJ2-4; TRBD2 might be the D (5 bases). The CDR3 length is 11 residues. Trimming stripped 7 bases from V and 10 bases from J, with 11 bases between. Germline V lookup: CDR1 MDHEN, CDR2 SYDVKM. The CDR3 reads CASTIGGIQYF. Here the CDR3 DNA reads TGTGCCAGCACCATCGGAGGAATTCAGTACTTC.

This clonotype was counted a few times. The CDR3 here is CASSYGASALGSGQETQYF. The CDR3 DNA reads as TGTGCCAGCAGTTACGGGGCGAGCGCCCTAGGCTCGGGCCAAGAGACCCAGTACTTC. The rearrangement uses TRBV6-2 or TRBV6-3 and TRBJ2-5, with TRBD1 as a possible D gene (5 bases). CDR3 length equals 19 residues. V lost 2 bases to trimming and J lost 1 base, with 23 bases between them. Germline V gives CDR1 MNHEY, CDR2 SVGEGT.

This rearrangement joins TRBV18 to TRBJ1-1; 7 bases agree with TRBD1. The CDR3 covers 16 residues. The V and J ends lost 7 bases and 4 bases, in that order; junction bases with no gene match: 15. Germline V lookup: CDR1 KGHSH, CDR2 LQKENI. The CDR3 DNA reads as TGTGCCAGCTTAGCAGTACCTAGGGGGCGAATCACTGAAGCTTTCTTT. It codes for CASLAVPRGRITEAFF.

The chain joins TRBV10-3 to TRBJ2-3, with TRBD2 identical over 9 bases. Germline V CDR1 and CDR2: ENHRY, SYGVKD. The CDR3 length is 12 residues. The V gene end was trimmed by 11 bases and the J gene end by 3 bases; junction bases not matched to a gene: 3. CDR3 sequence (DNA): TGTGCCTCAGGACTAGCGACAGATACGCAGTATTTT. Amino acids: CASGLATDTQYF.

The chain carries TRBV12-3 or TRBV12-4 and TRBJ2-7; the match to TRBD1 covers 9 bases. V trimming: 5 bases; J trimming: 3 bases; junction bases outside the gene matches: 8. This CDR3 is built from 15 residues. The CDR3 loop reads CASSHGTGRNYEQYF. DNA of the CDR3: TGTGCCAGCAGTCACGGGACAGGGAGAAACTACGAGCAGTACTTC.

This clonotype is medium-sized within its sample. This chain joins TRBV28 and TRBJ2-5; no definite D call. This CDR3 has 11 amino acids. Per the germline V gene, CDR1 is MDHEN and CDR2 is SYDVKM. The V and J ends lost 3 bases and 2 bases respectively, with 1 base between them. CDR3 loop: CASSFQETQYF. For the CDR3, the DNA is TGTGCCAGCAGTTTTCAAGAGACCCAGTACTTC.

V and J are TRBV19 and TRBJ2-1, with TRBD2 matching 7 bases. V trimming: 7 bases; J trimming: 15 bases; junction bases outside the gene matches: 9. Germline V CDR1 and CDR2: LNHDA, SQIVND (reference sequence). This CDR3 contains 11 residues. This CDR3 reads CASTRGLQPFF. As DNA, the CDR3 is TGTGCCAGTACCCGGGGACTACAACCGTTCTTC.

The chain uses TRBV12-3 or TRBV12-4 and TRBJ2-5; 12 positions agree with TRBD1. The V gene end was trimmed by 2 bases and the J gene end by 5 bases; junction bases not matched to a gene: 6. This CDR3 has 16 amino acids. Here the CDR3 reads CASSLRDRGLRETQYF. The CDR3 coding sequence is TGTGCCAGCAGTTTAAGGGACAGGGGGCTGAGGGAGACCCAGTACTTC.